This T cell receptor beta chain was recovered during a study of cytomegalovirus exposure and HLA in healthy donors. The CDR3 is 14 residues long. Between the trimmed V and J ends, which lost 6 bases and 2 bases, there was a span of 11 bases. CDR1 is MNHEY and CDR2 is SMNVEV in the germline V gene (reference sequence). Whole-study results and caveats: Researchers reported from a later analysis that most CMV-associated TCR beta chains appeared HLA-restricted.

Worth noting for this clone: Its antigen is undetermined.

The study ran its PCR with 60 Vbeta and 13 Jbeta primers. This table comes from immunoSEQ multiplex PCR, and its TCRdb copy is limited to in-frame clones, with some not included. The table shows 100,000 or so clones, with about 75% occurring only once. The chain employs TRBV27 and TRBJ1-5, with unresolved D. The clonotype originates from a man aged 30 to 45 in good health and CMV-seropositive. Sequencing was done on a sample of PBMCs. DNA for the CDR3: TGTGCCAGCAGCCTAAATGGAGGCAATCAGCCCCAGCATTTT. Its translation: CASSLNGGNQPQHF.